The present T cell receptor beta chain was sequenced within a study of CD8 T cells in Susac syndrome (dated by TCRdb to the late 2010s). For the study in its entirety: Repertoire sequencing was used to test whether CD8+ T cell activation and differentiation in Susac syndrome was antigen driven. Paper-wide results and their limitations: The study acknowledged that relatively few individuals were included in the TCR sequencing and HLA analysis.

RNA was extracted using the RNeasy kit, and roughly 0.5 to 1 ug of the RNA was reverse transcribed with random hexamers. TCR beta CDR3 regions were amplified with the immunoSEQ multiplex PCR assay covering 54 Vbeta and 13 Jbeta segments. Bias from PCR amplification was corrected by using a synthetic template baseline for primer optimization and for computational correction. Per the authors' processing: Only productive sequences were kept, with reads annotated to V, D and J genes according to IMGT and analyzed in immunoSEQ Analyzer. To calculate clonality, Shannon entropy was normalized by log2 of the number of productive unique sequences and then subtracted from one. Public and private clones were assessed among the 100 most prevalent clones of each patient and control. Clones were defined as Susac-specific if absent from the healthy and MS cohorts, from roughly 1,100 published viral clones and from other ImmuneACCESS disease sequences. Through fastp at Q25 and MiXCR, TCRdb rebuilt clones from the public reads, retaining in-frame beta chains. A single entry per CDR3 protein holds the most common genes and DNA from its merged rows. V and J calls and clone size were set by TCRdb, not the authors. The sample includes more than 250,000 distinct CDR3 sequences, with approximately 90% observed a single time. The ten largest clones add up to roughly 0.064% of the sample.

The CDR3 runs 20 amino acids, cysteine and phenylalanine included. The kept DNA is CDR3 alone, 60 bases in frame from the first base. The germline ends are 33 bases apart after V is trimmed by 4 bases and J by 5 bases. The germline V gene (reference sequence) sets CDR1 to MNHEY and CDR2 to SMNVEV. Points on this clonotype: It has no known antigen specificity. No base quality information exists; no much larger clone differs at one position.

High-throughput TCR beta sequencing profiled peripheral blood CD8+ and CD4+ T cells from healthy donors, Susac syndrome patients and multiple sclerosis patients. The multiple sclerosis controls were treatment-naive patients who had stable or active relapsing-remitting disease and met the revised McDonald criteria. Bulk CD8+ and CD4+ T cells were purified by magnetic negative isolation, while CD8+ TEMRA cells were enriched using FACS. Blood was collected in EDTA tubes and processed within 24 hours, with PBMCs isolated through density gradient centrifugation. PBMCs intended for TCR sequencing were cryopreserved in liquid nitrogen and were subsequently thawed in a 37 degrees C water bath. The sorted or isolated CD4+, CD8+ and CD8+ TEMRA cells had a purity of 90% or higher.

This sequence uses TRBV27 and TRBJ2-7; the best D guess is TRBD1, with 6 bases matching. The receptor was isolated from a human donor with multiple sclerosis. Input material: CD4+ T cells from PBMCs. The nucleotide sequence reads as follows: TGTGCCAGCAGTTCAAGTAACGCGACAAACGACAGGCGGCTCCCCCACGAGCAGTACTTC. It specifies CASSSSNATNDRRLPHEQYF.